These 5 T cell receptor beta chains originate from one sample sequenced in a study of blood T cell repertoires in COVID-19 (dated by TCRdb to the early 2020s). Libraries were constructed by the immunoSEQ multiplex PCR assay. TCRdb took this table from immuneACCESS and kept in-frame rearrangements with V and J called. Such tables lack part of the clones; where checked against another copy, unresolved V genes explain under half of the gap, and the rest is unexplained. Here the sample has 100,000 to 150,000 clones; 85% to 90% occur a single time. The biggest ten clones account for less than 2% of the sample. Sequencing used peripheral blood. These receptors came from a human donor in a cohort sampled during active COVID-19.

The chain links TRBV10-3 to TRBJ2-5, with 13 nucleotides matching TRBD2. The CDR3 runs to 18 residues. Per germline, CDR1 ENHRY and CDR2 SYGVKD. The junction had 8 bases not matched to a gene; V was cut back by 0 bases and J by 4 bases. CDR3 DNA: TGTGCCATCAGTGAGTCCGGACTAGCGGGGGCTCCGGGAGAGACCCAGTACTTC. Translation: CAISESGLAGAPGETQYF.

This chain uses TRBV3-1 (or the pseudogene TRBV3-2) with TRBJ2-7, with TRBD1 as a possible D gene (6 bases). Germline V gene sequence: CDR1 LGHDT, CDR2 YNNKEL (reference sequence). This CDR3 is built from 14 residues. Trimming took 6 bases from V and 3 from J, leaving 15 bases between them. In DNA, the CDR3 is TGTGCCAGCAGATCTGAGGGGGAAGGCTACGAGCAGTACTTC. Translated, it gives CASRSEGEGYEQYF.

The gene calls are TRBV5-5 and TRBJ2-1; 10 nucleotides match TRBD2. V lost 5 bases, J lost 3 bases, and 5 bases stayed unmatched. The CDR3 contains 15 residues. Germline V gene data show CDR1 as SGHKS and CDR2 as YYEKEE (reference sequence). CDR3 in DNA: TGTGCCAGCAGATCCCTAGCGGGAGACTACAATGAGCAGTTCTTC. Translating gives CASRSLAGDYNEQFF.

As DNA, the CDR3 is TGCAGCGTTGAAGAAAGGGGGCGCACAGATACGCAGTATTTT. Residues: CSVEERGRTDTQYF. The rearrangement links TRBV29-1 to TRBJ2-3, with TRBD1 matching 7 bases. After removal of 0 bases from V and 1 base from J, the junction contained 1 base not matched to a gene. The CDR3 has 14 amino acids. Germline V gene sequence: CDR1 SQVTM, CDR2 ANQGSEA.

The CDR3 coding sequence is TGTGCCAGCAGCAAAAATGCCACAGGGATCACTTGGTGCGAGCAGTACTTC. This codes for CASSKNATGITWCEQYF. The rearrangement uses TRBV21-1 and TRBJ2-7; TRBD1, as called in the table, went unchecked against the DNA. TRBV21-1 constitutes a pseudogene. This CDR3 spans 17 amino acids.